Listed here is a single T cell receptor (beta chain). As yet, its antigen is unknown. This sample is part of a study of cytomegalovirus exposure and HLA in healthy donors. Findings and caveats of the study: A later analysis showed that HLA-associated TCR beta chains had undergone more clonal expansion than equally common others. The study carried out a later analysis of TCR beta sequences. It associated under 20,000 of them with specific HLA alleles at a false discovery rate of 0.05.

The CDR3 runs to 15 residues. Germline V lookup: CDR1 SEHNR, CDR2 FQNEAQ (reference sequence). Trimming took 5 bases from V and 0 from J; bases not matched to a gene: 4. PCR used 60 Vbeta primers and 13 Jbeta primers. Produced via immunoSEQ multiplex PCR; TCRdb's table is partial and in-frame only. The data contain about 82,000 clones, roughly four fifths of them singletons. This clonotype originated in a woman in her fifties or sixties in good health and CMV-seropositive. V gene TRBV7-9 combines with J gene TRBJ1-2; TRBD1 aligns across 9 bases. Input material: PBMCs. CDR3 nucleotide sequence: TGTGCCAGCAGCAACGGACAGGGGCCTAACTATGGCTACACCTTC. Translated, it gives CASSNGQGPNYGYTF.